This T cell receptor beta chain emerged from a study of regulatory T cells in long-lasting Graves disease. Time point noted: persistent/refractory GD, antithyroid drugs over 5 years with positive TRAb. From RNA extracted from PBMCs, the TCR library was made. V gave up 3 bases and J gave up 6 bases; unmatched junction bases: 2. CDR3 length: 14 amino acids. In building TCR beta libraries, iRepertoire HTBI primers were used together with Arm-PCR of CDR3 regions. TCRdb used MiXCR to reprocess the multiplex PCR reads, holding one entry per CDR3 protein. This table holds 300,000 or so distinct CDR3 sequences, roughly a fifth found once.

The chain is built from TRBV12-3 or TRBV12-4 and TRBJ2-1, with 10 bases identical to TRBD2. Material: peripheral blood mononuclear cells (PBMCs), obtained when the disease was refractory, from a patient treated with antithyroid drugs. This TCR was recovered from a female donor with Graves disease. CDR3 sequence (DNA): TGTGCCAGCAGTTTGGGGACTAGCGCCAATGAGCAGTTCTTC. This translates into CASSLGTSANEQFF.